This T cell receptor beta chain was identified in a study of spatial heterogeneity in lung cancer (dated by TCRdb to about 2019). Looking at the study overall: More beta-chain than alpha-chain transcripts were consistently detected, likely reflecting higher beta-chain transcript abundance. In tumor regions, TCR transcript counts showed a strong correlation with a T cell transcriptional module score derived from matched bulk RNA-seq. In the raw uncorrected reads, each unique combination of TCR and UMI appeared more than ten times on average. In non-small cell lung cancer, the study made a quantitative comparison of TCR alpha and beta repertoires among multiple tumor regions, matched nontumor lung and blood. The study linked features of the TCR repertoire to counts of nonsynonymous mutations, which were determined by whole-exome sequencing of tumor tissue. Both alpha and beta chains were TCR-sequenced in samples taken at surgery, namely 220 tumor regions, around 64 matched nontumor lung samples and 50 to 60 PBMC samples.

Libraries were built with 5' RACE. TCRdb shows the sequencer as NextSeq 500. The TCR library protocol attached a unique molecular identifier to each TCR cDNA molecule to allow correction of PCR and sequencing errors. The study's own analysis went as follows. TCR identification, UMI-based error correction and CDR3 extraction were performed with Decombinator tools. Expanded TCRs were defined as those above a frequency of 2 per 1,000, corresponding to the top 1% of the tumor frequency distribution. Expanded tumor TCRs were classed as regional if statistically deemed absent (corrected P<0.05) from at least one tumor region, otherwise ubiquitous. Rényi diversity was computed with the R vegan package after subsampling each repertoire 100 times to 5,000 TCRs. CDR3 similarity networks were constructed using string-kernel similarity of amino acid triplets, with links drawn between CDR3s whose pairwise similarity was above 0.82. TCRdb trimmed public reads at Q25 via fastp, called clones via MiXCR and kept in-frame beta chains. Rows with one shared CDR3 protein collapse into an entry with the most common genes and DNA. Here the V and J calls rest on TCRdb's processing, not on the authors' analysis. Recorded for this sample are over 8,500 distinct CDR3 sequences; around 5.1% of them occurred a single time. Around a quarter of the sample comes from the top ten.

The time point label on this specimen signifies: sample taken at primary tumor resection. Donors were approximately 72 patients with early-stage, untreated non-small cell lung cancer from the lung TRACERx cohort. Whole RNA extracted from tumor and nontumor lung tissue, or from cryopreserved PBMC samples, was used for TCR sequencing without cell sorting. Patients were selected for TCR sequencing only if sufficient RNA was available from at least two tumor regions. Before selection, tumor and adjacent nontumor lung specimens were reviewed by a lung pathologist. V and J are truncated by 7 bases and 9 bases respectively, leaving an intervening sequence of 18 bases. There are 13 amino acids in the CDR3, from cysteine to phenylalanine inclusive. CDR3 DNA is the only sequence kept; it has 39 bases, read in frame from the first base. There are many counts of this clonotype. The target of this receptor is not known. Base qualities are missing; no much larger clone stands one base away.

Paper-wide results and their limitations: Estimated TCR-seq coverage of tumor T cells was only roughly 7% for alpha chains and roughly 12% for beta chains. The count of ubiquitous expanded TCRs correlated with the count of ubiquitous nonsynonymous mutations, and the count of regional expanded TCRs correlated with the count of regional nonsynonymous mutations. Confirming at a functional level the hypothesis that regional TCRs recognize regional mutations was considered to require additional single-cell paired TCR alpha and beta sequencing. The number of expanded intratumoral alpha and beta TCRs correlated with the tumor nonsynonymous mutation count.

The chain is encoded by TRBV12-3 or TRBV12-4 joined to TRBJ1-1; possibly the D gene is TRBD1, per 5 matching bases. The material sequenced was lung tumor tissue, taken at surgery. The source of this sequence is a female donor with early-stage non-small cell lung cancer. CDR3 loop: CASIKEGQKKAFF. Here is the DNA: TGTGCCAGCATCAAAGAAGGACAAAAAAAAGCTTTCTTT.